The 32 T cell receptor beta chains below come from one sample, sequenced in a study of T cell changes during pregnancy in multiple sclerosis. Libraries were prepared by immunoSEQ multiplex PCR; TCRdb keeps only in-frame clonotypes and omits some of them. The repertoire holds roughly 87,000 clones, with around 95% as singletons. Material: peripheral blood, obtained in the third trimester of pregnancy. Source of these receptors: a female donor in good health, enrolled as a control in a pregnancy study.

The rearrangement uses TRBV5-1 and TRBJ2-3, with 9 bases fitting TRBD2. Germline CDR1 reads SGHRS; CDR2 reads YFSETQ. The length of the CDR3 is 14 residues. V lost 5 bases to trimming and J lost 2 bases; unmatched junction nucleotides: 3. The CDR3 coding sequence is TGCGCCAGCAGGACTAGCGGCCTCACAGATACGCAGTATTTT. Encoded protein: CASRTSGLTDTQYF.

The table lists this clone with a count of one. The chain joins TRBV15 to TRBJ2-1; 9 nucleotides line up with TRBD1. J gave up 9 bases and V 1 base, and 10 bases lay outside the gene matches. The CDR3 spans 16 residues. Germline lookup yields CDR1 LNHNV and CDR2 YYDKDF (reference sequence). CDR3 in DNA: TGTGCCACCAGCAGAGGTGTTCGGACAGGGGATACTGAGCAGTTCTTC. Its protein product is CATSRGVRTGDTEQFF.

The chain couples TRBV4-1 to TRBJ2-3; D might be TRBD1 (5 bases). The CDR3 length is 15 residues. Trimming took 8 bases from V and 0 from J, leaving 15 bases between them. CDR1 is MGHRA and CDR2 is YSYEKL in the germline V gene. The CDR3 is CASSTIGVSTDTQYF. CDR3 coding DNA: TGCGCCAGCTCTACCATAGGGGTAAGCACAGATACGCAGTATTTT.

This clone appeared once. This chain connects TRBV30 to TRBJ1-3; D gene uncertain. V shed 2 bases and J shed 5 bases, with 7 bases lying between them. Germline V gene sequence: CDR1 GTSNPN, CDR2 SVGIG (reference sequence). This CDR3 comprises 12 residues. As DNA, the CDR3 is TGTGCCTGGAGTCCCCAAAGAAACACCATATATTTT. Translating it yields CAWSPQRNTIYF.

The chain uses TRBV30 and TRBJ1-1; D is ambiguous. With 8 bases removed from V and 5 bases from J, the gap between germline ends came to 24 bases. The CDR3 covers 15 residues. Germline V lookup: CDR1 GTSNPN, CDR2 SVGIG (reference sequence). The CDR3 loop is CALRTRTPQWTEAFF. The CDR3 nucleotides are TGTGCCCTGAGGACTAGGACGCCTCAATGGACTGAAGCTTTCTTT. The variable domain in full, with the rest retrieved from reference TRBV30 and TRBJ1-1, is SQTIHQWPATLVQPVGSPLSLECTVEGTSNPNLYWYRQAAGRGLQLLFYSVGIGQISSEVPQNLSASRPQDRQFILSSKKLLLSDSGFYLCALRTRTPQWTEAFFGQGTRLTVV.

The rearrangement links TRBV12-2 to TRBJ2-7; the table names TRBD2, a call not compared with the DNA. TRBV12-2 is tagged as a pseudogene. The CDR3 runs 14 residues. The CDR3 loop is CASRPRRSSYEQYF. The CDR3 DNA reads TGTGCAAGTCGCCCCCGGCGGAGCTCCTACGAGCAGTACTTC.

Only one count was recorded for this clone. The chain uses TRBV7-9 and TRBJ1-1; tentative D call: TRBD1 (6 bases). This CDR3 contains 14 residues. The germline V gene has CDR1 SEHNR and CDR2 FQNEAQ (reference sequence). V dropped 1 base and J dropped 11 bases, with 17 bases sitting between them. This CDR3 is CASSLVLGTGRAFF. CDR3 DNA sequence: TGTGCCAGCAGCTTAGTTTTGGGCACAGGGCGGGCTTTCTTT. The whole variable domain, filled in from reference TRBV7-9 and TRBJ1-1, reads DTGVSQNPRHKITKRGQNVTFRCDPISEHNRLYWYRQTLGQGPEFLTYFQNEAQLEKSRLLSDRFSAERPKGSFSTLEIQRTEQGDSAMYLCASSLVLGTGRAFFGQGTRLTVV.

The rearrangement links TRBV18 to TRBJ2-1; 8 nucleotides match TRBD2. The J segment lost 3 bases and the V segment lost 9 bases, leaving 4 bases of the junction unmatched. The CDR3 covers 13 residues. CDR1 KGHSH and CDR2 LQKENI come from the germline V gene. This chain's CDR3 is CASSSGGYNEQFF. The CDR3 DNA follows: TGTGCCAGTTCCAGCGGGGGCTACAATGAGCAGTTCTTC.

The CDR3 bases are TGTGCCACCAGCAGCCCCAACAGGGGAACTAATGAAAAACTGTTTTTT. It translates to CATSSPNRGTNEKLFF. The rearrangement links TRBV15 to TRBJ1-4; the match to TRBD1 covers 7 bases. V lost 3 bases, J lost 1 base, and 5 bases stayed unmatched. Germline V lookup: CDR1 LNHNV, CDR2 YYDKDF (reference sequence). The CDR3 is made up of 16 amino acids.

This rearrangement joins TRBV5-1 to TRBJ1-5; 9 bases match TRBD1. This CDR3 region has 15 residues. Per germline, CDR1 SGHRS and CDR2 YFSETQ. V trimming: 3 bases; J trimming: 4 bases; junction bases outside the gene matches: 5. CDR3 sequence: CASSSAGTGNQPQHF. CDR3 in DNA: TGCGCCAGCAGCTCAGCCGGGACAGGGAATCAGCCCCAGCATTTT.

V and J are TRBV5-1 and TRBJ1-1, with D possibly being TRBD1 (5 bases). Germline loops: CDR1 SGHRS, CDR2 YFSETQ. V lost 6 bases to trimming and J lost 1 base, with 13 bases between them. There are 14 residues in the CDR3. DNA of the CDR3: TGCGCCAGCATGGTGGGGGGAGCGAACACTGAAGCTTTCTTT. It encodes CASMVGGANTEAFF.

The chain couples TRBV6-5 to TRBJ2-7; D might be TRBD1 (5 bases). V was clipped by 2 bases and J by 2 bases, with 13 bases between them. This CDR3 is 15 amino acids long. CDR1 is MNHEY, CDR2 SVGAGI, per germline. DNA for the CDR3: TGTGCCAGCAGTTACAGCAGGGTTGGGACCTACGAGCAGTACTTC. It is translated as CASSYSRVGTYEQYF.

The CDR3: CASRPGTSGSEPDTQYF. The CDR3 bases are TGTGCCAGCAGACCTGGGACTAGCGGGAGTGAGCCAGATACGCAGTATTTT. The V call is TRBV5-4, the J call TRBJ2-3, with TRBD2 matching over 14 bases. In germline, CDR1 is SGHNT, CDR2 YYREEE (reference sequence). This CDR3 spans 17 amino acids. The V gene end was trimmed by 5 bases and the J gene end by 4 bases; junction bases not matched to a gene: 9.

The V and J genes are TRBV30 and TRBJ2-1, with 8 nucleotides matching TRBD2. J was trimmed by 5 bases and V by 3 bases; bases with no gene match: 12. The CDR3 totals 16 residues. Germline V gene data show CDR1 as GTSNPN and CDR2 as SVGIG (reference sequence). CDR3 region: CAWRPTGTRTHNEQFF. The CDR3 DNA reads TGTGCCTGGAGACCCACCGGGACTAGAACCCACAATGAGCAGTTCTTC. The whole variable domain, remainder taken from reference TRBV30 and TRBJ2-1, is SQTIHQWPATLVQPVGSPLSLECTVEGTSNPNLYWYRQAAGRGLQLLFYSVGIGQISSEVPQNLSASRPQDRQFILSSKKLLLSDSGFYLCAWRPTGTRTHNEQFFGPGTRLTVL.

The DNA of the CDR3 is TGTGCCAGCAGGAAGACAGGGGAGGACTATGGCTACACCTTC. It codes for CASRKTGEDYGYTF. The V and J genes are TRBV25-1 and TRBJ1-2; 8 bases line up with TRBD1. The V and J ends lost 6 bases and 3 bases, in that order; junction bases with no gene match: 6. The CDR3 has 14 residues. Germline assignment: CDR1 MGHDK and CDR2 SYGVNS.

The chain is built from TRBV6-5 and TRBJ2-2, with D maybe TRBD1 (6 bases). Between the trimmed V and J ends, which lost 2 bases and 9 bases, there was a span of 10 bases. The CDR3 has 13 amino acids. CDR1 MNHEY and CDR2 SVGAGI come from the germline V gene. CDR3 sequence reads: CASSYPQGRELFF. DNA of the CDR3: TGTGCCAGCAGTTACCCACAGGGCCGGGAGCTGTTTTTT.

The DNA for the CDR3 is TGTGCCAGCAGTTCTTACGGGGATTACTCGGGCTATGGCTACACCTTC. Translated, it gives CASSSYGDYSGYGYTF. This chain connects TRBV27 to TRBJ1-2; D unclear. V was clipped by 4 bases and J by 4 bases, with 19 bases between them. This CDR3 comprises 16 residues. Germline V gene sequence: CDR1 MNHEY, CDR2 SMNVEV (reference sequence).

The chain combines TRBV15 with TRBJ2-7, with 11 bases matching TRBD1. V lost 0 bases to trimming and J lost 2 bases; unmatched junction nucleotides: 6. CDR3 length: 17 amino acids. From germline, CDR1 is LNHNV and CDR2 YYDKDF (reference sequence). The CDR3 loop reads CATSRDRGQGGTYEQYF. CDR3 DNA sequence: TGTGCCACCAGCAGAGATCGGGGACAGGGGGGAACCTACGAGCAGTACTTC. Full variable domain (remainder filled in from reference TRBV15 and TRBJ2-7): DAMVIQNPRYQVTQFGKPVTLSCSQTLNHNVMYWYQQKSSQAPKLLFHYYDKDFNNEADTPDNFQSRRPNTSFCFLDIRSPGLGDTAMYLCATSRDRGQGGTYEQYFGPGTRLTVT.

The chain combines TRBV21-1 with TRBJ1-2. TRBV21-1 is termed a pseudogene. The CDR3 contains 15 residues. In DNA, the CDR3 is TGTGCCAGCAGCAAAAATCGGGGGGAAACCTATGGCTACACCTTC. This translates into CASSKNRGETYGYTF.

This chain's CDR3 is CASSFFRSRETQYF. The CDR3 DNA reads TGTGCCAGCAGCTTCTTCCGGTCCCGAGAGACCCAGTACTTC. V is TRBV7-8 and J is TRBJ2-5; no firm D call. In germline, CDR1 is SGHVS, CDR2 FQNEAQ. The V and J ends lost 3 bases and 4 bases respectively, with 12 bases between them. The CDR3 sequence is 14 residues long.

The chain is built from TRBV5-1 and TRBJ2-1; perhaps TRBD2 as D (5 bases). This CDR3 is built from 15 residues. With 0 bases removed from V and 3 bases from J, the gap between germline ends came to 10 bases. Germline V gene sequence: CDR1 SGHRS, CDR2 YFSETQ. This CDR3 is CASSLEAANYNEQFF. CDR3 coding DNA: TGCGCCAGCAGCTTGGAAGCGGCAAACTACAATGAGCAGTTCTTC.

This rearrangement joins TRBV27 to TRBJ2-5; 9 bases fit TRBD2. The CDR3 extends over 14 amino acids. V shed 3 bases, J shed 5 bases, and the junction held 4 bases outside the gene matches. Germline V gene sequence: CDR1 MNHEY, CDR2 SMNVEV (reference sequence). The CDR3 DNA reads TGTGCCAGCAGTTTCTTAGCGGGAGAGGAGACCCAGTACTTC. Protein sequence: CASSFLAGEETQYF.

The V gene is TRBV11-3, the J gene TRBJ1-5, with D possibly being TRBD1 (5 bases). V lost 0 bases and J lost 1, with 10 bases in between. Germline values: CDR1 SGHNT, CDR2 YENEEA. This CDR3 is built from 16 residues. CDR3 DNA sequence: TGTGCCAGCAGCTTAGACAGGGCTTCAAGCAATCAGCCCCAGCATTTT. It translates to CASSLDRASSNQPQHF.

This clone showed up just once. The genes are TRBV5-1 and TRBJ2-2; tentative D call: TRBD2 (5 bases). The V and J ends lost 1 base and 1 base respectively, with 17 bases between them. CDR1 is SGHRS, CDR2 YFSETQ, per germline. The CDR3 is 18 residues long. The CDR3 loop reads CASSLSLAESENTGELFF. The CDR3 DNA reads TGCGCCAGCAGCTTGTCGCTAGCTGAGAGTGAGAACACCGGGGAGCTGTTTTTT.

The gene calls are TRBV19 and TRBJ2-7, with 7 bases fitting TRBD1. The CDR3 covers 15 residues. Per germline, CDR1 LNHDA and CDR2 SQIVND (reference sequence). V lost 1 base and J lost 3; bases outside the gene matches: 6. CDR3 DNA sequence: TGTGCCAGTAGTATAGTTTGGGGGACAGTCTACGAGCAGTACTTC. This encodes CASSIVWGTVYEQYF.

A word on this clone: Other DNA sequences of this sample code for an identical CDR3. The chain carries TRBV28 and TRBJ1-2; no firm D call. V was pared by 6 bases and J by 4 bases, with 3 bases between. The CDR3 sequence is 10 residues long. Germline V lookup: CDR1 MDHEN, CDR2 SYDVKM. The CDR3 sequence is CASSRYGYTF. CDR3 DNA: TGTGCCAGCAGCCGCTATGGCTACACCTTC.

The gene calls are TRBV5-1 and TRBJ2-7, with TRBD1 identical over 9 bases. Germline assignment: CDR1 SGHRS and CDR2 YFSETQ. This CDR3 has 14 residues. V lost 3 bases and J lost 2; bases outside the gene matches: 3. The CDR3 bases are TGCGCCAGCAGCTCCTGGACAGGGGCCTACGAGCAGTACTTC. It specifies CASSSWTGAYEQYF.

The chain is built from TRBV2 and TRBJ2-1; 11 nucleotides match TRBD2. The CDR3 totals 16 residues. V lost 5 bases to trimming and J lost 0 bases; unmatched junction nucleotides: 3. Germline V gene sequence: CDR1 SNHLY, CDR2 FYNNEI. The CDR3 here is CASSLTSGSSYNEQFF. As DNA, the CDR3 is TGTGCCAGCAGTTTAACTAGCGGGAGCTCCTACAATGAGCAGTTCTTC.

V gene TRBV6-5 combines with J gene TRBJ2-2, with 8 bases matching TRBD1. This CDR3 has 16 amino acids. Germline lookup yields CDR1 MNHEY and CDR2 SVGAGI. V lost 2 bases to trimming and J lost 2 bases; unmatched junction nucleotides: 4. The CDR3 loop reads CASSYRAGGNTGELFF. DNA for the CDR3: TGTGCCAGCAGTTACAGGGCAGGGGGCAACACCGGGGAGCTGTTTTTT.

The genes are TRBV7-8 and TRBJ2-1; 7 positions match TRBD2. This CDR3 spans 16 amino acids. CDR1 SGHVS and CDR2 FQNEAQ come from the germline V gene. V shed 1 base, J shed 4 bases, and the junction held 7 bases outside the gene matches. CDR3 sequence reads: CASSLVGGLLYNEQFF. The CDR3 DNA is TGTGCCAGCAGCTTAGTCGGGGGACTATTATACAATGAGCAGTTCTTC.

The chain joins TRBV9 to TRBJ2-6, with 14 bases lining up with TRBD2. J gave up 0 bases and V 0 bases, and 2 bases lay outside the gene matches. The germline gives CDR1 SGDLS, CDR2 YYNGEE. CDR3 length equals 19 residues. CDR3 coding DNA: TGTGCCAGCAGCGTAGGGGGACTAGCGGGAGTCTCTGGGGCCAACGTCCTGACTTTC. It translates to CASSVGGLAGVSGANVLTF.

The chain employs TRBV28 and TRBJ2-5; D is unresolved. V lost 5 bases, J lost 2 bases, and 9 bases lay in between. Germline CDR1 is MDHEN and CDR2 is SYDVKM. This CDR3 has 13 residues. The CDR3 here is CASSPLNQETQYF. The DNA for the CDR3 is TGTGCCAGCAGTCCACTAAATCAAGAGACCCAGTACTTC.